These 21 T cell receptor beta chains were all obtained from the same sample, sequenced in a study of blood T cell repertoires in COVID-19. This table comes from immunoSEQ multiplex PCR, and its TCRdb copy is limited to in-frame clones, with some not included. The sample carries hundreds of thousands of clones, 90% recorded once. Material: PBMCs or T cells enriched from blood (not recorded which). The receptors stem from a woman aged 18-29 years with acute COVID-19.

The table lists this clone with a count of one. The rearrangement links TRBV7-9 to TRBJ2-7, with TRBD2 matching 7 bases. Germline CDR1 SEHNR, CDR2 FQNEAQ (reference sequence). CDR3 length: 14 amino acids. J was trimmed by 2 bases and V by 3 bases; bases with no gene match: 4. CDR3 nucleotide sequence: TGTGCCAGCAGCTTCAGCGGGATCGCCTACGAGCAGTACTTC. It translates to CASSFSGIAYEQYF.

The chain recombines TRBV5-1 with TRBJ2-1, with TRBD2 matching 7 bases. CDR3 length equals 13 residues. CDR1 SGHRS and CDR2 YFSETQ come from the germline V gene. J gave up 9 bases and V 2 bases, and 5 bases lay outside the gene matches. The CDR3 coding sequence is TGCGCCAGCAGCTTCAAACGGGAGGTTGAGCAGTTCTTC. Amino acid sequence: CASSFKREVEQFF.

This chain connects TRBV12-3 or TRBV12-4 to TRBJ1-2; 9 bases agree with TRBD1. The CDR3 contains 13 residues. V trimming: 3 bases; J trimming: 5 bases; junction bases outside the gene matches: 1. CDR3 in DNA: TGTGCCAGCAGTTTTGGGACAGGGTATGGCTACACCTTC. Amino acid sequence: CASSFGTGYGYTF.

This clone was seen a single time. V and J are TRBV28 and TRBJ2-7, with D tentatively TRBD2 (6 bases). This CDR3 is 15 amino acids long. Germline CDR1 reads MDHEN; CDR2 reads SYDVKM. Trimming removed 4 bases at V and 2 bases at J, with 15 bases between. The CDR3 sequence: CASSSDRGSPYEQYF. The CDR3 DNA is TGTGCCAGCAGTTCAGATCGGGGGTCCCCCTACGAGCAGTACTTC.

This clone was seen only a few times. This same CDR3 is encoded by further DNA sequences in the sample. This rearrangement joins TRBV28 to TRBJ1-2; 9 bases align to TRBD1. The CDR3 has 14 amino acids. Germline-derived CDR1 and CDR2 are MDHEN and SYDVKM. V trimming: 4 bases; J trimming: 2 bases; junction bases outside the gene matches: 2. CDR3 DNA sequence: TGTGCCAGCAGTTCCGGACAGGGGAACTATGGCTACACCTTC. Protein product: CASSSGQGNYGYTF.

The CDR3 DNA sequence: TGTGCCAGCAGCCAGGGGGCGCGGGGTGAAAAACTGTTTTTT. This codes for CASSQGARGEKLFF. The chain employs TRBV7-6 and TRBJ1-4; the match to TRBD1 covers 8 bases. J was trimmed by 7 bases and V by 5 bases; bases with no gene match: 6. The CDR3 has 14 residues. Germline CDR1 is SGHVS and CDR2 is FNYEAQ.

With respect to this clone: One end of the junction is discordant with germline, which a read error may explain. V is TRBV28 and J is TRBJ1-2, with 7 nucleotides matching TRBD1. Germline assignment: CDR1 MDHEN and CDR2 SYDVKM. The CDR3 covers 13 residues. CDR3 DNA sequence: TGTGCCAGCAGTTTATCGCAGGACAGGCTCCGGAGTTTC. It is translated as CASSLSQDRLRSF.

This chain links TRBV5-1 with TRBJ2-1; no firm D call. The ends were cut back, 2 bases at V and 7 bases at J, with 7 bases in the middle. This CDR3 contains 12 residues. Germline CDR1 SGHRS, CDR2 YFSETQ. In DNA, the CDR3 is TGCGCCAGCAGCTTTAACGGTAATGAGCAGTTCTTC. Its protein product is CASSFNGNEQFF.

This chain connects TRBV2 to TRBJ2-3; unclear D gene. CDR3 length: 12 amino acids. The V gene lost 4 bases and the J gene lost 7 bases, with 9 bases spanning the gap. The germline CDR1 and CDR2 sequences are SNHLY and FYNNEI. The CDR3 coding sequence is TGTGCCAGCAGTGTTTACCGGTATACGCAGTATTTT. The encoded protein is CASSVYRYTQYF.

Concerning this clone itself: The junction departs from the called germline gene at one end, perhaps through a read error. This chain uses TRBV15 with TRBJ1-5; 7 bases agree with TRBD1. The germline V gene encodes CDR1 LNHNV and CDR2 YYDKDF (reference sequence). This CDR3 comprises 14 residues. The CDR3 loop reads CATGRQGSIQPQHF. CDR3 DNA: TGTGCCACCGGCAGACAGGGTAGTATTCAGCCCCAGCATTTT.

The rearrangement uses TRBV12-5 and TRBJ1-6; D might be TRBD1 (5 bases). Trimming removed 3 bases at V and 4 bases at J, with 13 bases between. The CDR3 is 16 amino acids. The germline V gene encodes CDR1 LGHNT and CDR2 FRNRAP. For the CDR3, the DNA is TGTGCTAGTGGTTTATGGGGGGTCGGTTATAATTCACCCCTCCACTTT. This gives the protein CASGLWGVGYNSPLHF.

CDR3 protein: CASSFTGNEKLFF. The CDR3 region has the DNA TGTGCCAGCAGTTTCACAGGGAATGAAAAACTGTTTTTT. The rearrangement joins TRBV27 to TRBJ1-4; possibly TRBD1 for D (6 bases). Germline-derived CDR1 and CDR2 are MNHEY and SMNVEV (reference sequence). This CDR3 is 13 amino acids long. V lost 3 bases to trimming and J lost 5 bases, with 7 bases between them.

The chain links TRBV5-8 to TRBJ2-1; D is possibly TRBD2 (5 bases). Germline V gives CDR1 SGHTS, CDR2 YDEGEE. V shed 0 bases and J shed 9 bases, with 13 bases lying between them. The CDR3 consists of 14 residues. CDR3 loop: CASSLGLAWGEQFF. The CDR3 DNA reads as TGTGCCAGCAGCTTGGGGCTAGCCTGGGGTGAGCAGTTCTTC.

The chain joins TRBV2 to TRBJ2-3; no clear D gene. Germline V lookup: CDR1 SNHLY, CDR2 FYNNEI. The CDR3 loop spans 14 amino acids. Between the trimmed V and J ends, which lost 0 bases and 4 bases, there was a span of 8 bases. The CDR3 region is CASSEAWRSDTQYF. For the CDR3, the DNA is TGTGCCAGCAGTGAAGCTTGGCGGTCAGATACGCAGTATTTT.

The gene calls are TRBV28 and TRBJ1-2, with D perhaps matching TRBD1 (5 bases). V lost 7 bases and J lost 8, with 20 bases in between. Germline V gene sequence: CDR1 MDHEN, CDR2 SYDVKM. This CDR3 is 14 amino acids long. DNA for the CDR3: TGTGCCAGCAACAACCCCTGGGGGGTAGGCGGCTACACCTTC. Its translation is CASNNPWGVGGYTF.

The chain employs TRBV7-2 and TRBJ2-5, with 10 bases aligning to TRBD2. This CDR3 is built from 14 residues. J lost 5 bases, V lost 1 base, and 1 base had no gene match. CDR1 is SGHTA and CDR2 is FQGNSA in the germline V gene. In DNA, the CDR3 is TGTGCCAGCAGCTTAGATAGCGGGGGGGAGACCCAGTACTTC. This translates into CASSLDSGGETQYF. Supplemented by reference TRBV7-2 and TRBJ2-5, the full variable domain reads GAGVSQSPSNKVTEKGKDVELRCDPISGHTALYWYRQSLGQGLEFLIYFQGNSAPDKSGLPSDRFSAERTGGSVSTLTIQRTQQEDSAVYLCASSLDSGGETQYFGPGTRLLVL.

This rearrangement joins TRBV11-3 to TRBJ2-7; tentative D call: TRBD2 (6 bases). The CDR3 runs to 15 residues. CDR1 and CDR2 from the germline V gene are SGHNT and YENEEA. V gave up 5 bases and J gave up 2 bases, with 16 bases separating them. The CDR3: CASSPGEALAYEQYF. The CDR3 nucleotides read TGTGCCAGCAGCCCGGGGGAGGCACTAGCCTACGAGCAGTACTTC.

This clone was detected only once. V is TRBV3-1 (or the pseudogene TRBV3-2) and J is TRBJ2-5; no reliable D call. V was pared by 0 bases and J by 5 bases, with 16 bases between. The germline V gene has CDR1 LGHDT and CDR2 YNNKEL (reference sequence). The CDR3 totals 16 residues. CDR3 loop: CASSQDLAARIETQYF. CDR3 in DNA: TGTGCCAGCAGCCAAGATCTTGCAGCGAGGATCGAGACCCAGTACTTC.

The chain carries TRBV27 and TRBJ1-6, with unresolved D. Trimming took off 5 bases at V and 6 bases at J, with 17 bases between the two ends. CDR1 is MNHEY, CDR2 SMNVEV, per germline (reference sequence). The CDR3 is made up of 16 amino acids. The CDR3, as DNA: TGTGCCAGCAGTCACCATATTCCCGGGGTTAATTCACCCCTCCACTTT. This sequence encodes CASSHHIPGVNSPLHF.

This rearrangement joins TRBV19 to TRBJ1-1; D ambiguous. The CDR3 totals 11 residues. Trimming took off 1 base at V and 10 bases at J, with 7 bases between the two ends. Germline V gives CDR1 LNHDA, CDR2 SQIVND (reference sequence). CDR3 in amino acids: CASSIGEAAFF. The CDR3 region has the DNA TGTGCCAGTAGTATAGGAGAGGCAGCTTTCTTT.

The chain employs TRBV2 and TRBJ2-1, with TRBD2 matching 8 bases. From germline, CDR1 is SNHLY and CDR2 FYNNEI. V shed 6 bases and J 0 bases; nucleotides not matched to a gene: 4. The CDR3 has 15 residues. DNA of the CDR3: TGTGCCAGCAGCTCCAGCGGGAGCTCCTACAATGAGCAGTTCTTC. Amino acids: CASSSSGSSYNEQFF.